These 22 T cell receptor beta chains came from one sample sequenced in a study of Graves' ophthalmopathy and Graves' hyperthyroidism. The authors amplified TCR beta CDR3 regions from RNA transcripts. HTBI primers were used in a first-round RT-PCR, which preceded a second-round multiplex PCR. TCRdb ran MiXCR on the multiplex PCR reads and lists one entry per CDR3 protein. The table includes hundreds of thousands of distinct CDR3 sequences, roughly 39% detected once. The sequenced material came from peripheral blood. The receptors shown here come from an adult man with Graves' ophthalmopathy.

This clonotype was observed once. Lacking the conserved final phenylalanine or tryptophan, this CDR3 likely reflects a read error. This chain uses TRBV5-1 with TRBJ2-7, with D possibly being TRBD2 (5 bases). Germline V gene sequence: CDR1 SGHRS, CDR2 YFSETQ. The CDR3 runs 14 residues. CDR3 bases: TGTGCCAGCAGCTTAGAAGCGGTACCCTACGAGCAGTACTAC. Protein product: CASSLEAVPYEQYY.

This clonotype came up a few times. The chain combines TRBV7-3 with TRBJ2-2; 8 nucleotides agree with TRBD2. Germline V gives CDR1 SGHTA, CDR2 FQGTGA. The CDR3 is made up of 14 amino acids. V lost 3 bases to trimming and J lost 5 bases; unmatched junction nucleotides: 2. In nucleotides, the CDR3 is TGTGCCAGCAGCTTTTCTAGCGGGACCGGGGAGCTGTTTTTT. The encoded protein is CASSFSSGTGELFF.

This clonotype was seen a few times. This chain uses TRBV6-5 with TRBJ1-2; 9 positions match TRBD1. The germline V gene encodes CDR1 MNHEY and CDR2 SVGAGI. The CDR3 is made up of 14 amino acids. V gave up 4 bases and J gave up 6 bases; unmatched junction bases: 6. The CDR3 sequence: CASSSPGQGNGYTF. CDR3 sequence (DNA): TGTGCCAGCAGTTCCCCGGGACAGGGAAATGGCTACACCTTC.

The gene calls are TRBV7-3 and TRBJ2-3; a weak D match, TRBD1 (5 bases). V lost 5 bases and J lost 1, with 13 bases in between. CDR3 size: 15 residues. Germline V lookup: CDR1 SGHTA, CDR2 FQGTGA. The DNA of the CDR3 is TGTGCCAGCAGCGTTGGGCCAGGGCGCACAGATACGCAGTATTTT. Its translation: CASSVGPGRTDTQYF. The full variable domain, rest sourced from reference TRBV7-3 and TRBJ2-3, is GAGVSQTPSNKVTEKGKYVELRCDPISGHTALYWYRQSLGQGPEFLIYFQGTGAADDSGLPNDRFFAVRPEGSVSTLKIQRTERGDSAVYLCASSVGPGRTDTQYFGPGTRLTVL.

The CDR3 region is CSARKSSGSDGYTF. CDR3 coding DNA: TGCAGTGCTAGGAAGAGTTCAGGGTCGGATGGCTACACCTTC. The rearrangement joins TRBV20-1 to TRBJ1-2, with TRBD1 as a possible D gene (5 bases). The CDR3 loop spans 14 amino acids. Trimming removed 3 bases at V and 6 bases at J, with 17 bases between. From germline, CDR1 is DFQATT and CDR2 SNEGSKA (reference sequence).

Many counts were recorded for this clonotype. The V gene is TRBV9, the J gene TRBJ2-7; D is perhaps TRBD2 (6 bases). Trimming removed 0 bases at V and 3 bases at J, with 13 bases between. The germline gives CDR1 SGDLS, CDR2 YYNGEE. This CDR3 contains 15 residues. The chain's CDR3 is CASSVGAGPFYEQYF. As DNA, the CDR3 is TGTGCCAGCAGCGTAGGAGCGGGCCCGTTCTACGAGCAGTACTTC.

The chain joins TRBV9 to TRBJ1-4, with D unclear. This CDR3 region has 15 residues. Trimming took off 3 bases at V and 2 bases at J, with 11 bases between the two ends. CDR1 and CDR2 from the germline V gene are SGDLS and YYNGEE. This CDR3 is CASSDSGATNEKLFF. The CDR3 DNA follows: TGTGCCAGCAGCGACTCGGGAGCGACTAATGAAAAACTGTTTTTT.

This clonotype has just one count. The chain couples TRBV3-1 to TRBJ2-5; no firm D call. The CDR3 spans 14 residues. From germline, CDR1 is LGHDT and CDR2 YNNKEL (reference sequence). V lost 1 base and J lost 7, with 13 bases in between. In nucleotides, the CDR3 is TGTGCCAGCAGCCAAGTAGGAAGGGAAGGGACCCAGTACTTC. Its protein product is CASSQVGREGTQYF.

This clonotype occurred once. The chain recombines TRBV7-9 with TRBJ2-5; TRBD2 might be the D (6 bases). V lost 2 bases and J lost 5, with 15 bases in between. From germline, CDR1 is SEHNR and CDR2 FQNEAQ (reference sequence). The CDR3 has 15 amino acids. Written as DNA, the CDR3 is TGTGCCAGCAGCTTAATGGGCGGGAAGGACGAGACCCAGTACTTC. This translates into CASSLMGGKDETQYF.

The chain combines TRBV29-1 with TRBJ1-1, with 9 bases identical to TRBD1. With V trimmed by 4 bases and J by 6 bases, 9 bases remained unmatched. CDR1 and CDR2 from the germline V gene are SQVTM and ANQGSEA. The CDR3 runs 14 residues. CDR3 sequence (DNA): TGCAGCGTTGCTCAGGGACAGGGAGGGGCTGAAGCTTTCTTT. Protein: CSVAQGQGGAEAFF.

As for this clonotype: One end of the junction fails to match germline, which may point to a read error. The chain links TRBV25-1 to TRBJ2-7, with 9 bases matching TRBD1. CDR1 and CDR2 (germline): MGHDK, SYGVNS. The CDR3 runs to 14 residues. As DNA, the CDR3 is TGCGCCAGCAGCCAATCGGGACAGGGCGGCGAGCAGTACTTC. Translation gives CASSQSGQGGEQYF.

This clonotype appeared many times. The J gene is TRBJ2-5, the V gene TRBV7-3; a possible D gene is TRBD2 (5 bases). The V gene lost 5 bases and the J gene lost 5 bases, with 12 bases spanning the gap. This CDR3 contains 13 residues. Looked up from germline, CDR1 is SGHTA and CDR2 is FQGTGA. The CDR3 coding sequence is TGTGCCAGCAGCCCCTACGTAGCGGAGACCCAGTACTTC. The encoded protein is CASSPYVAETQYF.

The CDR3 nucleotides read TGTGCCAGCAGGCCGGGACCCAACACCGGGGAGCTGTTTTTT. This encodes CASRPGPNTGELFF. V gene TRBV10-3 combines with J gene TRBJ2-2; D may correspond to TRBD1 or TRBD2 (5 bases each). The CDR3 covers 14 residues. Germline V gives CDR1 ENHRY, CDR2 SYGVKD. V shed 10 bases and J shed 2 bases, with 14 bases lying between them.

At least ten counts were recorded for this clonotype. V gene TRBV24-1 combines with J gene TRBJ2-2, with D perhaps matching TRBD1 (6 bases). Germline V CDR1 and CDR2: KGHDR, SFDVKD. The V and J ends lost 9 bases and 3 bases respectively, with 10 bases between them. The CDR3 contains 13 residues. DNA of the CDR3: TGTGCCACCGGAGAGGGGGACACCGGGGAGCTGTTTTTT. As protein: CATGEGDTGELFF.

The chain carries TRBV10-2 and TRBJ2-5; D not certain. Germline values: CDR1 WSHSY, CDR2 SAAADI. CDR3 length: 14 amino acids. Trimming took off 3 bases at V and 5 bases at J, with 13 bases between the two ends. The CDR3 spells CASSEGGTAETQYF. The CDR3 DNA reads as TGCGCCAGCAGTGAAGGTGGTACTGCGGAGACCCAGTACTTC.

This clonotype was observed many times. The chain carries TRBV24-1 and TRBJ2-7, with D hard to call. This CDR3 is 15 amino acids long. Deletions cut 8 bases from V and 7 bases from J, with 23 bases between. Germline V lookup: CDR1 KGHDR, CDR2 SFDVKD. CDR3 sequence reads: CATTLPVSPTREQYF. The CDR3 nucleotides read TGTGCCACCACCCTCCCCGTATCACCGACCCGGGAGCAGTACTTC.

CDR3 region: CASSLVGGWGDTQYF. DNA of the CDR3: TGTGCCAGCAGCTTAGTTGGCGGGTGGGGAGATACGCAGTACTTC. The chain recombines TRBV11-2 with TRBJ2-5; tentative D call: TRBD2 (5 bases). V gave up 1 base and J gave up 11 bases, with 20 bases separating them. CDR3 length equals 15 residues. CDR1 is SGHAT and CDR2 is FQNNGV in the germline V gene.

This rearrangement joins TRBV25-1 to TRBJ1-4; tentative D call: TRBD1 (5 bases). CDR3 size: 12 residues. Germline V gene sequence: CDR1 MGHDK, CDR2 SYGVNS. Between the trimmed V and J ends, which lost 6 bases and 10 bases, there was a span of 12 bases. This chain's CDR3 is CASSDPGGKLFF. The CDR3 DNA reads TGTGCCAGCAGCGACCCGGGGGGAAAACTGTTTTTT.

This clonotype has more than one count but fewer than ten. This rearrangement joins TRBV5-1 to TRBJ2-5, with D tentatively TRBD1 or TRBD2 (5 bases each). This CDR3 has 15 amino acids. Germline CDR1 reads SGHRS; CDR2 reads YFSETQ. Trimming removed 4 bases at V and 3 bases at J, with 16 bases between. The CDR3 loop is CASSPHEGSKETQYF. Here the CDR3 DNA reads TGCGCCAGCAGCCCACATGAGGGGAGTAAAGAGACCCAGTACTTC.

This clonotype occurred many times. The V gene is TRBV10-2, the J gene TRBJ1-5; 7 bases align to TRBD1. The V and J ends lost 9 bases and 7 bases, in that order; junction bases with no gene match: 9. The CDR3 loop spans 13 amino acids. CDR1 and CDR2 (germline): WSHSY, SAAADI. CDR3 nucleotide sequence: TGCGCCAGTTTCGACAGGGAAGGCCAGCCCCAGCATTTT. This gives the protein CASFDREGQPQHF.

V gene TRBV29-1 combines with J gene TRBJ2-7; D is possibly TRBD1 or TRBD2 (5 bases each). Germline-derived CDR1 and CDR2 are SQVTM and ANQGSEA. Deletions cut 6 bases from V and 3 bases from J, with 21 bases between. This CDR3 is built from 15 residues. CDR3: CSVVPKTGTYYEQYF. CDR3 bases: TGCAGCGTCGTACCTAAAACCGGGACCTACTACGAGCAGTACTTC.

In regard to this clonotype: A read error may explain this, as a much larger clone is one base away. The chain joins TRBV2 to TRBJ2-5; possibly TRBD1 or TRBD2 for D (6 bases each). Germline V gene data show CDR1 as SNHLY and CDR2 as FYNNEI. The CDR3 runs 14 residues. The CDR3 sequence is CASIGLRGQETQHF. In nucleotides, the CDR3 is TGTGCCAGCATAGGACTACGGGGGCAAGAGACCCAGCACTTC.